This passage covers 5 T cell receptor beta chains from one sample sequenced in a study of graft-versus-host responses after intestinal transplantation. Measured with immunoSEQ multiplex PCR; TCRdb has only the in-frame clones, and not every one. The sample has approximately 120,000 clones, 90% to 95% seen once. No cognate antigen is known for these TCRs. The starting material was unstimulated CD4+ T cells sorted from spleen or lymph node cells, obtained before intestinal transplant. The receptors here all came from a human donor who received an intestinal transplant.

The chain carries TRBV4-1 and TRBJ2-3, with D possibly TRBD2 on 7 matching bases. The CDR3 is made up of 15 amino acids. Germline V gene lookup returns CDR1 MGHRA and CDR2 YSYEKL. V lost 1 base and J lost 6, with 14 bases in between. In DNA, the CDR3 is TGCGCCAGCAGCCAAGGGGGGGGCCGTGCCGATACGCAGTATTTT. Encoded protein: CASSQGGGRADTQYF.

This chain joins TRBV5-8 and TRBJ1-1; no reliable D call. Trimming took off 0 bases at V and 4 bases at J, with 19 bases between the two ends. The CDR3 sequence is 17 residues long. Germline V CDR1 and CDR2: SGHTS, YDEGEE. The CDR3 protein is CASSLGEGGTAVTEAFF. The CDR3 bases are TGTGCCAGCAGCTTGGGGGAGGGAGGAACGGCGGTCACTGAAGCTTTCTTT.

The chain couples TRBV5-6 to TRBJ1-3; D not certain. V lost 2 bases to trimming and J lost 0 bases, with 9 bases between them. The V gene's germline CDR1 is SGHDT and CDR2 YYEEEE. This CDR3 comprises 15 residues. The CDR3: CASSFNRDSGNTIYF. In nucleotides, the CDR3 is TGTGCCAGCAGCTTTAATAGGGACTCTGGAAACACCATATATTTT.

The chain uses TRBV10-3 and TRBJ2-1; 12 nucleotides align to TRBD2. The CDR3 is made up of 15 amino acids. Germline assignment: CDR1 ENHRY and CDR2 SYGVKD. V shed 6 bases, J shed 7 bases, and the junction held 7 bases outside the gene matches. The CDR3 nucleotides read TGTGCCATCAGATCTAGCGGGGGGGCTGGGAATGAGCAGTTCTTC. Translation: CAIRSSGGAGNEQFF.

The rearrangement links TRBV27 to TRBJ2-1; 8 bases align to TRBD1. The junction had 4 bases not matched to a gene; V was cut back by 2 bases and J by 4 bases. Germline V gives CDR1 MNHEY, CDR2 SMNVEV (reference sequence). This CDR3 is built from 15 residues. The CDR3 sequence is CASSLRGQEYNEQFF. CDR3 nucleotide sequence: TGTGCCAGCAGTTTAAGGGGACAGGAATACAATGAGCAGTTCTTC.